Below are 17 T cell receptor beta chains sequenced from a single sample in a study of blood T cells in healthy people across ages. It was with a sample-barcoded 5' primer and a J-beta primer mix that a second PCR of about 7 to 12 cycles was run. One entry per CDR3 protein, called by TCRdb with MiXCR from the 5' RACE reads. The table includes about 1.7 million distinct CDR3 sequences, 28% detected once. Sequenced material: blood. All receptors derive from a woman aged 30 to 39 in good health.

This clonotype was seen repeatedly, ten times or more. This chain joins TRBV7-6 and TRBJ2-7; unclear D gene. Germline V gene lookup returns CDR1 SGHVS and CDR2 FNYEAQ. The CDR3 contains 13 residues. The ends were cut back, 4 bases at V and 5 bases at J, with 12 bases in the middle. This CDR3 reads CASSYTPSDEQYF. CDR3 in DNA: TGTGCCAGCAGCTATACTCCGTCGGACGAGCAGTACTTC.

The chain is built from TRBV7-7 and TRBJ2-4, with 7 bases identical to TRBD2. From germline, CDR1 is SSHAT and CDR2 FNYEAQ (reference sequence). This CDR3 spans 13 amino acids. Trimming at V came to 1 base and at J to 13 bases, leaving 7 bases not matched to a gene. The CDR3 loop reads CASSLEPGREQYF. Written as DNA, the CDR3 is TGTGCCAGCAGCTTAGAGCCTGGGAGGGAGCAGTACTTC.

This clonotype was seen at least ten times. This rearrangement joins TRBV28 to TRBJ2-5, with 9 positions matching TRBD1. CDR1 and CDR2 (germline): MDHEN, SYDVKM. V lost 5 bases to trimming and J lost 5 bases; unmatched junction nucleotides: 3. The CDR3 totals 13 residues. The CDR3 DNA follows: TGTGCCAGCAGTGGGGACAGGGCGGAGACCCAGTACTTC. Residues: CASSGDRAETQYF.

The chain links TRBV7-2 to TRBJ2-1; 7 bases align to TRBD2. This CDR3 has 14 residues. V trimming: 5 bases; J trimming: 9 bases; junction bases outside the gene matches: 10. The germline CDR1 and CDR2 sequences are SGHTA and FQGNSA. CDR3 bases: TGTGCCAGCAGCCCCCAAGGACTAGATGCTGAGCAGTTCTTC. It yields the protein CASSPQGLDAEQFF.

The genes are TRBV15 and TRBJ2-1; TRBD1 matches at 9 bases. The CDR3 spans 13 residues. CDR1 is LNHNV, CDR2 YYDKDF, per germline (reference sequence). J lost 7 bases, V lost 8 bases, and 6 bases had no gene match. Written as DNA, the CDR3 is TGTGCCACCCAACAGGGGGCCGGGAATGAGCAGTTCTTC. Encoded protein: CATQQGAGNEQFF.

About this clonotype: Mismatch with germline at one junction end may stem from a read error. This chain uses TRBV10-3 with TRBJ2-3; D remains ambiguous. CDR1 is ENHRY and CDR2 is SYGVKD in the germline V gene. This CDR3 contains 13 residues. CDR3 loop: CAIRNPGTDTQYF. CDR3 bases: TGTGCCATCAGAAATCCGGGCACAGATACACAGTATTTT.

The chain carries TRBV15 and TRBJ2-1; TRBD1 agrees at 9 bases. Germline V gene sequence: CDR1 LNHNV, CDR2 YYDKDF (reference sequence). There are 14 residues in the CDR3. Trimming at V came to 5 bases and at J to 7 bases, leaving 6 bases not matched to a gene. In DNA form, the CDR3 reads TGTGCCACCAGCCCCCGGGACAGGGCAAATGAGCAGTTCTTC. Translating gives CATSPRDRANEQFF.

This clonotype was counted between two and nine times. The chain joins TRBV21-1 to TRBJ1-2. TRBV21-1 is marked as a pseudogene. This CDR3 spans 11 amino acids. CDR3 DNA sequence: TGTGCCAGCACCTACACCAGTGGCTACACCTTC. The encoded protein is CASTYTSGYTF.

The genes are TRBV4-2 and TRBJ2-7; 9 nucleotides match TRBD2. Trimming removed 4 bases from V and 2 bases from J; junction bases left unmatched: 9. The germline V gene encodes CDR1 LGHNA and CDR2 YNFKEQ. The CDR3 length is 16 residues. CDR3 loop: CASSPPASGETYEQYF. As DNA, the CDR3 is TGTGCCAGCAGCCCCCCGGCTAGCGGGGAAACCTACGAGCAGTACTTC.

This clonotype has at least ten counts. The rearrangement links TRBV28 to TRBJ2-5; D uncertain. The germline V gene encodes CDR1 MDHEN and CDR2 SYDVKM. The CDR3 runs 12 residues. V lost 6 bases and J 1 base, leaving 6 bases between the germline ends. The chain's CDR3 is CASRGPQETQYF. CDR3 sequence (DNA): TGTGCCAGCAGAGGTCCCCAAGAGACCCAGTACTTC.

Ten or more counts support this clonotype. The chain combines TRBV7-9 with TRBJ2-5, with 7 positions matching TRBD2. The germline V gene encodes CDR1 SEHNR and CDR2 FQNEAQ (reference sequence). The V and J ends lost 1 base and 5 bases, in that order; junction bases with no gene match: 4. The CDR3 covers 14 residues. The CDR3 spells CASSLDGGGETQYF. The DNA of the CDR3 is TGTGCCAGCAGCTTAGACGGGGGAGGGGAGACCCAGTACTTC. The whole variable domain, remainder taken from reference TRBV7-9 and TRBJ2-5, is DTGVSQNPRHKITKRGQNVTFRCDPISEHNRLYWYRQTLGQGPEFLTYFQNEAQLEKSRLLSDRFSAERPKGSFSTLEIQRTEQGDSAMYLCASSLDGGGETQYFGPGTRLLVL.

This clonotype occurred many times. J is TRBJ1-1 and V is TRBV6-1; D gene ambiguous. Germline lookup yields CDR1 MNHNS and CDR2 SASEGT. This CDR3 region has 13 residues. Trimming removed 2 bases from V and 1 base from J, with 5 bases in between. The CDR3 DNA reads TGTGCCAGCAGTGAACGGGGGAACACTGAAGCTTTCTTT. It yields the protein CASSERGNTEAFF.

The chain carries TRBV18 and TRBJ2-5; maybe TRBD1 (5 bases). Deletions cut 4 bases from V and 5 bases from J, with 14 bases between. The CDR3 extends over 14 amino acids. Germline CDR1 and CDR2: KGHSH and LQKENI. As DNA, the CDR3 is TGTGCCAGCTCACACCCGACAGCAAGGGAGACCCAGTACTTC. Protein sequence: CASSHPTARETQYF.

The sample holds a few counts of this clonotype. This rearrangement joins TRBV27 to TRBJ2-5; D call uncertain. V lost 5 bases and J lost 4, with 14 bases in between. Germline assignment: CDR1 MNHEY and CDR2 SMNVEV (reference sequence). The length of the CDR3 is 14 residues. The CDR3 coding sequence is TGTGCCAGCAGTAACCCTAACCCAGGAGAGACCCAGTACTTC. The encoded protein is CASSNPNPGETQYF.

At least ten counts were recorded for this clonotype. V gene TRBV18 combines with J gene TRBJ2-1, with 12 bases aligning to TRBD2. The CDR3 has 16 residues. CDR1 is KGHSH and CDR2 is LQKENI in the germline V gene. The J segment lost 4 bases and the V segment lost 3 bases, leaving 4 bases of the junction unmatched. CDR3 nucleotide sequence: TGTGCCAGCTCACCGCGGACTAGCGGGGATTACAATGAGCAGTTCTTC. This translates into CASSPRTSGDYNEQFF.

The chain links TRBV12-3 or TRBV12-4 to TRBJ1-3; no clear D. This CDR3 is built from 12 residues. V gave up 2 bases and J gave up 2 bases, with 1 base separating them. As DNA, the CDR3 is TGTGCCAGCAGTTTAACTGGAAACACCATATATTTT. Its translation: CASSLTGNTIYF.

For this clonotype: Mismatch with germline at one junction end may stem from a read error. This rearrangement joins TRBV4-3 to TRBJ2-7; 16 nucleotides line up with TRBD2. The CDR3 covers 19 residues. Germline lookup yields CDR1 LGHNA and CDR2 YSLEER. This chain's CDR3 is CASSQEGTSGRANSYVQYF. CDR3 in DNA: TGCGCCAGCAGCCAAGAGGGGACTAGCGGGAGGGCCAACTCCTACGTGCAGTACTTC.